This T cell receptor (beta chain) was recorded in a study of OX40 agonist ivuxolimab in advanced cancers. CDR3 length: 15 amino acids. Germline values: CDR1 MNHEY, CDR2 SVGAGI. The germline V and J ends were trimmed by 2 bases and 4 bases, with 14 bases remaining between them. Study-level findings and limits: There was clonal expansion of CD4+ and CD8+ blood T cells by week 6 at 0.1 to 3.0 mg/kg. Individuals who were partial responders at 0.1-3.0 mg/kg had clonal expansion that ranked among the lowest.

The method was immunoSEQ multiplex PCR; TCRdb's version includes in-frame clones alone and lacks a portion of them. This table holds around 77,000 clones, approximately 78% found once. On this clone itself: Antigen specificity is unknown.

The clonotype comes from an adult with an advanced solid tumor such as melanoma, head and neck, liver or kidney cancer. The source material was CD4+ or CD8+ T cells sorted from blood, sampled in a trial of the OX40 agonist ivuxolimab. The chain recombines TRBV6-5 with TRBJ1-1; D possibly corresponds to TRBD1 (5 bases). CDR3 residues: CASSYEGVGSTEAFF. Here the CDR3 DNA reads TGTGCCAGCAGTTACGAAGGGGTTGGGAGCACTGAAGCTTTCTTT.